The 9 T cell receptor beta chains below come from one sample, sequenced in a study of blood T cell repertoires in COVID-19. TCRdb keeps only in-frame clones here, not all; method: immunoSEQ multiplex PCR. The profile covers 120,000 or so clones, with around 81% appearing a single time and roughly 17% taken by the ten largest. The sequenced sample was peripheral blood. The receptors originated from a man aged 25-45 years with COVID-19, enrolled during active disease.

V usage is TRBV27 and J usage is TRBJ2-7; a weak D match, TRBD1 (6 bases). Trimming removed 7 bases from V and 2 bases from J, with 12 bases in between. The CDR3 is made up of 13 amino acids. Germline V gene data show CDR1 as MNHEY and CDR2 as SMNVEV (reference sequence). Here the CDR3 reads CASIWGLAYEQYF. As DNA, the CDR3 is TGTGCCAGCATCTGGGGGCTAGCCTACGAGCAGTACTTC.

The chain's CDR3 is CASSFGTGRTEQFF. The CDR3 bases are TGCGCCAGCAGCTTCGGGACAGGGCGGACTGAGCAGTTCTTC. The chain couples TRBV5-1 to TRBJ2-1, with 9 bases matching TRBD1. CDR1 is SGHRS and CDR2 is YFSETQ in the germline V gene. V dropped 2 bases and J dropped 9; count of bases not matched to a gene: 6. The CDR3 consists of 14 residues. The complete variable domain, with remaining parts taken from reference TRBV5-1 and TRBJ2-1, reads KAGVTQTPRYLIKTRGQQVTLSCSPISGHRSVSWYQQTPGQGLQFLFEYFSETQRNKGNFPGRFSGRQFSNSRSEMNVSTLELGDSALYLCASSFGTGRTEQFFGPGTRLTVL.

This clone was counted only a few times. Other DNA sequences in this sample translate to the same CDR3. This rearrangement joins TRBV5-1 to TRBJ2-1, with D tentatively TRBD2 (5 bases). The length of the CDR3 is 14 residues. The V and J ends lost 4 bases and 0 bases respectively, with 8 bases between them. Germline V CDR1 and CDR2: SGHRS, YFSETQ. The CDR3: CASSSGSSYNEQFF. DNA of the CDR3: TGCGCCAGCAGCAGCGGAAGCTCCTACAATGAGCAGTTCTTC.

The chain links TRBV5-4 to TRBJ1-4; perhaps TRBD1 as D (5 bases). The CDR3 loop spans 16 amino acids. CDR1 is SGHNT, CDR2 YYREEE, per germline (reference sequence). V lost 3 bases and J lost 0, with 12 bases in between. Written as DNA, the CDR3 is TGTGCCAGCAGCTGGGGGGGGATTGCAACTAATGAAAAACTGTTTTTT. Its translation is CASSWGGIATNEKLFF.

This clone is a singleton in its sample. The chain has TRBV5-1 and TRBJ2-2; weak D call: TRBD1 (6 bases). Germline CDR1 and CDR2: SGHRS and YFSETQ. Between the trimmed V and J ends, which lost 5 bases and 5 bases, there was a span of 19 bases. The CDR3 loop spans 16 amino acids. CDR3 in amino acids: CASRQQGLSITGELFF. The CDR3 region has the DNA TGCGCCAGCAGACAACAGGGATTGAGTATAACCGGGGAGCTGTTTTTT.

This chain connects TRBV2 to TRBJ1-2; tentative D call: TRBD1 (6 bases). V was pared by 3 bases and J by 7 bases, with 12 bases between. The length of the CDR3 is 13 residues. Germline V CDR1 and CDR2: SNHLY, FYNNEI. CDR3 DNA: TGTGCCAGCAGTGAGTCACAGGGAGCTGGCTACACCTTC. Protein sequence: CASSESQGAGYTF.

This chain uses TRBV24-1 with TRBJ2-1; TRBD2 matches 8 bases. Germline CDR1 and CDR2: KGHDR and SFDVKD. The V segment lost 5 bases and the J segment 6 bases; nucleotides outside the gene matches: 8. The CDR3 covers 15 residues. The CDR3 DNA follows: TGTGCCACCAGTGTTAGCGGGGTTCTTAGCAATGAGCAGTTCTTC. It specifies CATSVSGVLSNEQFF.

The CDR3 nucleotides are TGTGCCAGCATCCTCGGGGGGGACGGGTATGGCTACACCTTC. Protein: CASILGGDGYGYTF. V is TRBV21-1 and J is TRBJ1-2. TRBV21-1 is a listed pseudogene. The CDR3 covers 14 residues.

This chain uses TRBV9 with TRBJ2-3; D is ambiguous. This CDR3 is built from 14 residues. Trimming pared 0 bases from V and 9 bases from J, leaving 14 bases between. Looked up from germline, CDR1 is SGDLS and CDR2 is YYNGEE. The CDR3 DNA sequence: TGTGCCAGCAGCGTAGTGCCGAGCGTAATGACGCAGTATTTT. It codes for CASSVVPSVMTQYF.